This is a list of T cell receptor beta chains from one sample in a study of T cells in Graves' hyperthyroidism and ophthalmopathy. TCRdb itself ran the multiplex PCR reads through MiXCR, one entry per CDR3 protein. The sample records fewer than 400,000 distinct CDR3 sequences, more than 20% being singletons. The sequenced material came from blood. These receptors came from a man aged 45-65 years with Graves' hyperthyroidism. Both conserved end residues are part of each CDR3. Each record gives: J gene, D gene, V gene, clone size, CDR3 DNA, CDR3 protein. D genes are given only for firm matches. Rows give clone size only sometimes, using once, few, many, or a class for an expanded clone.

TRBJ2-7,.,TRBV5-4,few,TGTGCCAGCAGCTTGGTTGCTGGACATTCTTCCGAGCAGTACTTC,CASSLVAGHSSEQYF
TRBJ2-3,.,TRBV6-1,.,TGTGCCAGCAGCCCAAGTTGGGGGGCAGATACGCAGTATTTT,CASSPSWGADTQYF
TRBJ1-1,.,TRBV11-2,.,TGTGCCAGCAGCTTATTCGGAGTTGAAGCTTTCTTT,CASSLFGVEAFF
TRBJ2-7,.,TRBV2,.,TGTGCCAGCAGTGCGGACCGGGTTGGAGCAAACTCCTACGAGCAGTACTTC,CASSADRVGANSYEQYF
TRBJ2-7,.,TRBV4-1,.,TGCGCCAGCAGCCAATCACAGGGACACCGCTACGAGCAGTACTTC,CASSQSQGHRYEQYF
TRBJ2-1,.,TRBV2,few,TGTGCCAGCAGGCGGGCCCGCTCCTACAATGAGCAGTTCTTC,CASRRARSYNEQFF
TRBJ2-1,.,TRBV6-2/TRBV6-3,few,TGTGCCAGCAGTCCACAGGGACTAAACTTCTACAATGAGCAGTTCTTC,CASSPQGLNFYNEQFF
TRBJ2-1,TRBD2,TRBV7-3,few,TGTGCCAGCAGCCAGACTAGCGGGAAATACAATGAGCAGTTCTTC,CASSQTSGKYNEQFF
TRBJ2-7,.,TRBV7-8,many,TGTGCCAGCAGCTTAGTAACCGACTACGAGCAGTACTTC,CASSLVTDYEQYF
TRBJ2-5,.,TRBV3-1,few,TGTGCCAGCAGCCAAGATGTGCCCCAGGCCCAAGAGACCCAGTACTTC,CASSQDVPQAQETQYF
TRBJ2-3,TRBD2,TRBV9,.,TGTGCCAGCAGCCTTAGCGGGGGGACTACAGATGCGCAGTATTTT,CASSLSGGTTDAQYF
TRBJ1-1,.,TRBV19,.,TGTGCCAGTAGTATAGGAGGTAAGGGTCTCCCTGAAGCTTTCTTT,CASSIGGKGLPEAFF
TRBJ1-6,TRBD1,TRBV6-1,.,TGTGCCAGCAGCCTGGACAGGGAATCACCCCTCCACTTT,CASSLDRESPLHF
TRBJ2-3,.,TRBV3-1,.,TGTGCCAGCAGGGCCGCTAGCACAGATACGCAGTATTTT,CASRAASTDTQYF
TRBJ1-5,.,TRBV28,few,TGTGCCAGCAGCGAAGCGGGGGGGGGCAATCAGCCCCAGCATTTT,CASSEAGGGNQPQHF